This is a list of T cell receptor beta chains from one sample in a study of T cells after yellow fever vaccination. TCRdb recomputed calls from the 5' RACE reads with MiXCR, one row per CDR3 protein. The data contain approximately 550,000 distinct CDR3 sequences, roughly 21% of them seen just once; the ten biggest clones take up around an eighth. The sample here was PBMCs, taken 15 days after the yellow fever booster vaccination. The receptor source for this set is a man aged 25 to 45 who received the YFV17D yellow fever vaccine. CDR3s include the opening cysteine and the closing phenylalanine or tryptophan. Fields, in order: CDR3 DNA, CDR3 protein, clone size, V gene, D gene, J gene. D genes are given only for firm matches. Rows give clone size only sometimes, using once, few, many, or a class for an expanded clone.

TGTGCCAGCAGCTTCGGGGGGCGCATAGACACTGAAGCTTTCTTT	CASSFGGRIDTEAFF	few	TRBV7-2	-	TRBJ1-1
TGTGCCAGCAGCCGTCGGGGGGAAAAAGAGACCCAGTACTTC	CASSRRGEKETQYF	few	TRBV3-1	TRBD2	TRBJ2-5
TGTGCCAGCAGCCAAGGTGGTATCGATGAGCAGTTCTTC	CASSQGGIDEQFF	-	TRBV14	-	TRBJ2-1
TGTGCCAGCTCACCACCGACTAGCGGGAGAGTGGAGCAGTTCTTC	CASSPPTSGRVEQFF	few	TRBV18	TRBD2	TRBJ2-1
TGTGCCAGCTCACGCTCTGGGCCAGATACGCAGTATTTT	CASSRSGPDTQYF	-	TRBV18	-	TRBJ2-3
TGTGCCAGCAGTTTTGGCAAGTACGAGCAGTACTTC	CASSFGKYEQYF	-	TRBV12-3/TRBV12-4	-	TRBJ2-7
TGCGCCAGCAGCGAATCGATAGCGGGAACAGATACGCAGTATTTT	CASSESIAGTDTQYF	-	TRBV5-1	TRBD2	TRBJ2-3
TGCGCCAGCAGCTTGGGTCCTAGCGGGAATGGGTTTGATGAGCAGTTCTTC	CASSLGPSGNGFDEQFF	few	TRBV5-1	TRBD2	TRBJ2-1
TGCAGCGTTGAATTCTGGACTAGCGGGAGTGCAGATACGCAGTATTTT	CSVEFWTSGSADTQYF	few	TRBV29-1	TRBD2	TRBJ2-3
TGCAGTGCCCGCGACACTAGCGGGAGGGCCTTACTGATCGAGACCCAGTACTTC	CSARDTSGRALLIETQYF	-	TRBV20-1	TRBD2	TRBJ2-5
TGTGCCAGCAGCTACACCGGGTTAGCGGGAGACGAGCAGTACTTC	CASSYTGLAGDEQYF	few	TRBV11-2	TRBD2	TRBJ2-7
TGTGCCAGCAGTTTACTTGCTTCACCCCTCCACTTT	CASSLLASPLHF	-	TRBV27	-	TRBJ1-6
TGCAGTGCTAGAGATCGGACTAGCGGGAACTACAATGAGCAGTTCTTC	CSARDRTSGNYNEQFF	few	TRBV20-1	TRBD2	TRBJ2-1
TGTGCCATCAGTACTCGGCTAGCGGAAAGCTCCTACGAGCAGTACTTC	CAISTRLAESSYEQYF	-	TRBV10-3	TRBD2	TRBJ2-7
TGTGCCAGCAGTTCCCGAGGAAAGGGGCACGGCTACACCTTC	CASSSRGKGHGYTF	few	TRBV6-5	-	TRBJ1-2
TGTGCCACCAGCAGAGATAATGGAGGGTTCGCCTACAATGAGCAGTTCTTC	CATSRDNGGFAYNEQFF	-	TRBV15	-	TRBJ2-1
TGCAGTGCTAGAGATCCCAGCCCAGGGGCCCAGTACTTC	CSARDPSPGAQYF	few	TRBV20-1	-	TRBJ2-5
TGTGCCAGCAGCAAGGGGCTAGCGGGAGGCCCAGATACGCAGTATTTT	CASSKGLAGGPDTQYF	-	TRBV7-2	TRBD2	TRBJ2-3
TGCAGTGCTAGAGGGACCTCGGGAACCGTTCAATACAATGAGCAGTTCTTC	CSARGTSGTVQYNEQFF	few	TRBV20-1	-	TRBJ2-1
TGCAGTGCTAGAACTAGCGGGGTGGAGACCCAGTACTTC	CSARTSGVETQYF	-	TRBV20-1	TRBD2	TRBJ2-5
TGTGCCAGCAGACATGAAGGGGCTTTAGACACAGATACGCAGTATTTT	CASRHEGALDTDTQYF	-	TRBV27	-	TRBJ2-3
TGTGCCAGCACCCGCCGGGTGGGCGGTAACTATGGCTACACCTTC	CASTRRVGGNYGYTF	few	TRBV7-2	-	TRBJ1-2
TGTGCCAGCAGCTCTAGGGCGACAGATACGCAGTATTTT	CASSSRATDTQYF	-	TRBV7-2	-	TRBJ2-3
TGCAGCGTGTTAGCGGGAGGGCCGTTCAATGAGCAGTTCTTC	CSVLAGGPFNEQFF	few	TRBV29-1	TRBD2	TRBJ2-1
TGTGCCAGCAGCTTCCTAGCGGGCGTTGCCGGGGAGCTGTTTTTT	CASSFLAGVAGELFF	few	TRBV7-8	TRBD2	TRBJ2-2
TGTGCCAGCAGCCAAGGTCTGCTAGCCTACGAGCAGTACTTC	CASSQGLLAYEQYF	-	TRBV3-1	-	TRBJ2-7
TGTGCCAGCTCAGCGGACAGGGGTAGCACAGATACGCAGTATTTT	CASSADRGSTDTQYF	many	TRBV18	TRBD1	TRBJ2-3
TGCAGCGTTGCTCAATACCAAGAGACCCAGTACTTC	CSVAQYQETQYF	-	TRBV29-1	-	TRBJ2-5
TGTGCCAGCAGAACAGGGGACCTTGAAGCTTTCTTT	CASRTGDLEAFF	-	TRBV12-3/TRBV12-4	TRBD1	TRBJ1-1
TGTGCCAGCAGACCCTTGCGGGACTACGAGCAGTACTTC	CASRPLRDYEQYF	-	TRBV5-8	-	TRBJ2-7